One and the same sample provided the 32 T cell receptor beta chains below, sequenced in a study of identical twins (dated by TCRdb to 2015 to 2016). To prepare the library, 5' RACE was applied. TCRdb records Illumina HiSeq 2000 as the sequencer. In TCRdb, the public reads were trimmed at Q25 with fastp and aligned with MiXCR, with productive beta chains retained. Entries are consolidated by CDR3 protein sequence, retaining the most common genes and DNA. For this sample there are some 710,000 distinct CDR3 sequences; approximately 6% appear just once. The top ten constitute about 2% of the sample. What was sequenced was naive T cells sorted from blood. Interpreted using the paper, the cell subset or site label stands for: cells isolated with a human naive T-cell isolation kit. The receptors originated from a man between 18 and 35 years old in good health.

This clonotype was seen at least ten times. The chain has TRBV15 and TRBJ1-2; D is ambiguous. V lost 4 bases and J 2 bases, leaving 8 bases between the germline ends. The CDR3 is 13 residues long. Germline loops: CDR1 LNHNV, CDR2 YYDKDF (reference sequence). This chain's CDR3 is CATSNGLNYGYTF. DNA of the CDR3: TGTGCCACCAGCAACGGACTGAACTATGGCTACACCTTC. The full variable domain, completed using reference TRBV15 and TRBJ1-2, is DAMVIQNPRYQVTQFGKPVTLSCSQTLNHNVMYWYQQKSSQAPKLLFHYYDKDFNNEADTPDNFQSRRPNTSFCFLDIRSPGLGDTAMYLCATSNGLNYGYTFGSGTRLTVV.

This clonotype was found many times. CDR3 bases: TGCAGTGCTAGAGCTCCGGCGGGAAGCTCCTACGAGCAGTACTTC. Translation: CSARAPAGSSYEQYF. The genes are TRBV20-1 and TRBJ2-7; a weak D match, TRBD2 (6 bases). Germline values: CDR1 DFQATT, CDR2 SNEGSKA (reference sequence). V lost 1 base to trimming and J lost 0 bases, with 13 bases between them. This CDR3 spans 15 amino acids.

This clonotype was picked up many times. The chain employs TRBV5-6 and TRBJ1-1; 7 nucleotides align to TRBD1. The V and J ends lost 4 bases and 7 bases, in that order; junction bases with no gene match: 7. The V gene's germline CDR1 is SGHDT and CDR2 YYEEEE. The CDR3 spans 13 residues. This chain's CDR3 is CASSVGTAYEAFF. Written as DNA, the CDR3 is TGTGCCAGCAGCGTGGGGACAGCCTATGAAGCTTTCTTT.

The table lists this clonotype with many counts. CDR3 nucleotide sequence: TGTGCCAGCAGTCCATGGGACAATGAGCAGTTCTTC. Translated: CASSPWDNEQFF. The J gene is TRBJ2-1, the V gene TRBV12-3 or TRBV12-4; D is undetermined. Trimming cost V 5 bases and J 5 bases, with 7 bases left between them. CDR3 length: 12 residues.

This clonotype was counted once. The V call is TRBV28, the J call TRBJ2-7, with D hard to call. Trimming removed 5 bases from V and 7 bases from J, with 18 bases in between. This CDR3 is 14 amino acids long. The germline V gene has CDR1 MDHEN and CDR2 SYDVKM. CDR3 sequence: CASSTTPTEVEQYF. The CDR3, as DNA: TGTGCCAGCAGTACAACCCCTACCGAAGTGGAGCAGTACTTC.

This clonotype was recorded many times. The V gene is TRBV4-1, the J gene TRBJ2-7, with 10 bases identical to TRBD1. The CDR3 spans 14 residues. After removal of 3 bases from V and 3 bases from J, the junction contained 2 bases not matched to a gene. Germline-derived CDR1 and CDR2 are MGHRA and YSYEKL. CDR3 sequence: CASSQRDRGYEQYV. DNA for the CDR3: TGCGCCAGCAGCCAGCGGGACAGGGGCTACGAGCAGTACGTC.

This clonotype was detected ten times or more. This chain links TRBV7-2 with TRBJ1-2; 7 nucleotides agree with TRBD1. Germline CDR1 reads SGHTA; CDR2 reads FQGNSA. The CDR3 spans 14 residues. J lost 4 bases, V lost 2 bases, and 4 bases had no gene match. CDR3 protein: CASSLPGQSYGYTF. CDR3 nucleotide sequence: TGTGCCAGCAGCTTACCGGGACAGTCCTATGGCTACACCTTC.

This clonotype was counted at least ten times. The chain carries TRBV12-3 or TRBV12-4 and TRBJ2-7; no definite D call. The CDR3 consists of 15 residues. V was shortened by 6 bases and J by 1 base, with 16 bases between the two germline ends. The CDR3 protein is CASSPVMGGSYEQYF. The CDR3 DNA sequence: TGTGCCAGCAGCCCAGTCATGGGCGGATCCTACGAGCAGTACTTC.

This clonotype was detected many times. J is TRBJ1-5 and V is TRBV10-3, with D unclear. CDR1 and CDR2 from the germline V gene are ENHRY and SYGVKD. V lost 4 bases, J lost 4 bases, and 8 bases lay in between. The CDR3 spans 13 residues. CDR3 nucleotides: TGTGCCATCAGTGCTTCGGAGAATCAGCCCCAGCATTTT. Amino acids: CAISASENQPQHF.

The chain employs TRBV20-1 and TRBJ2-7, with unresolved D. Germline CDR1 reads DFQATT; CDR2 reads SNEGSKA (reference sequence). V lost 2 bases to trimming and J lost 3 bases, with 11 bases between them. The CDR3 sequence is 13 residues long. The CDR3 region is CSARPLNVYEQYF. In DNA, the CDR3 is TGCAGTGCTAGACCGTTAAACGTCTACGAGCAGTACTTC.

There are many counts of this clonotype. The chain links TRBV10-3 to TRBJ1-6, with D tentatively TRBD1 (6 bases). The CDR3 is 17 residues long. The V gene lost 1 base and the J gene lost 0 bases, with 10 bases spanning the gap. Germline CDR1 is ENHRY and CDR2 is SYGVKD. The CDR3 loop is CAISELQGSSYNSPLHF. The CDR3 DNA reads as TGTGCCATCAGTGAGTTACAGGGAAGCTCCTATAATTCACCCCTCCACTTT.

In this sample, this clonotype turned up a few times. V and J are TRBV20-1 and TRBJ2-7; 9 bases fit TRBD2. The V segment lost 5 bases and the J segment 6 bases; nucleotides outside the gene matches: 11. The germline CDR1 and CDR2 sequences are DFQATT and SNEGSKA (reference sequence). This CDR3 has 14 residues. The chain's CDR3 is CSARAGGPTSEQYF. CDR3 nucleotide sequence: TGCAGTGCTCGGGCGGGAGGGCCTACGTCCGAGCAGTACTTC.

This clonotype was counted at least ten times. This chain links TRBV4-1 with TRBJ1-4; no definite D call. V was clipped by 8 bases and J by 5 bases, with 15 bases between them. Germline V lookup: CDR1 MGHRA, CDR2 YSYEKL. This CDR3 spans 14 amino acids. The CDR3 spells CASHTGGRNEKLFF. Here the CDR3 DNA reads TGCGCCAGCCATACGGGCGGGCGGAATGAAAAACTGTTTTTT.

This clonotype was counted many times. The chain is built from TRBV12-3 or TRBV12-4 and TRBJ2-5, with 10 nucleotides matching TRBD2. The CDR3 has 12 residues. V trimming: 8 bases; J trimming: 5 bases; junction bases outside the gene matches: 2. The CDR3 bases are TGTGCCAGCGGACTAGCGGTTGAGACCCAGTACTTC. Residues: CASGLAVETQYF.

In this sample, this clonotype turned up a few times. V is TRBV2 and J is TRBJ1-1; D unclear. Germline V CDR1 and CDR2: SNHLY, FYNNEI. The CDR3 has 13 residues. V shed 4 bases and J shed 4 bases, with 10 bases lying between them. Here the CDR3 reads CASSVRLLTEAFF. For the CDR3, the DNA is TGTGCCAGCAGTGTCAGACTGCTCACTGAAGCTTTCTTT.

V gene TRBV20-1 combines with J gene TRBJ2-5, with TRBD1 identical over 8 bases. The germline gives CDR1 DFQATT, CDR2 SNEGSKA (reference sequence). V gave up 5 bases and J gave up 4 bases; unmatched junction bases: 12. CDR3 length: 15 residues. The CDR3, as DNA: TGCAGTGCTCCACCTACTGACAGGGGTGGAGAGACCCAGTACTTC. It translates to CSAPPTDRGGETQYF.

J is TRBJ2-1 and V is TRBV20-1; 9 bases are a match to TRBD1. There are 16 residues in the CDR3. V lost 3 bases, J lost 6 bases, and 12 bases stayed unmatched. Germline lookup yields CDR1 DFQATT and CDR2 SNEGSKA (reference sequence). The DNA of the CDR3 is TGCAGTGCTAGTGATGACCGGGACAGGGTGGGCAATGAGCAGTTCTTC. This translates into CSASDDRDRVGNEQFF.

This clonotype was seen ten or more times. The chain is built from TRBV7-6 and TRBJ2-7, with D uncertain. Between the trimmed V and J ends, which lost 5 bases and 1 base, there was a span of 12 bases. The germline gives CDR1 SGHVS, CDR2 FNYEAQ. The CDR3 is made up of 14 amino acids. DNA for the CDR3: TGTGCCAGCAGCCCAGACCTACCTTCCTACGAGCAGTACTTC. This sequence encodes CASSPDLPSYEQYF.

This clonotype turned up a few times. The chain uses TRBV20-1 and TRBJ2-7; D is unclear. V was clipped by 0 bases and J by 4 bases, with 13 bases between them. CDR3 length equals 14 residues. The germline V gene has CDR1 DFQATT and CDR2 SNEGSKA (reference sequence). The CDR3 bases are TGCAGTGCTAGAGACGGGCAGGCTGGTTACGAGCAGTACTTC. The encoded protein is CSARDGQAGYEQYF.

The chain is built from TRBV12-3 or TRBV12-4 and TRBJ2-4, with 7 bases fitting TRBD1. V shed 5 bases and J 0 bases; nucleotides not matched to a gene: 16. This CDR3 comprises 19 residues. The CDR3 DNA sequence: TGTGCCAGCAGTCCCCCCCGCAGGGGGATACCTCTAGCCAAAAACATTCAGTACTTC. It codes for CASSPPRRGIPLAKNIQYF.

This clonotype was observed at least ten times. This chain links TRBV7-9 with TRBJ2-2; a weak D match, TRBD1 (6 bases). The CDR3 is made up of 14 amino acids. V lost 0 bases to trimming and J lost 7 bases, with 9 bases between them. Germline V gene sequence: CDR1 SEHNR, CDR2 FQNEAQ (reference sequence). As DNA, the CDR3 is TGTGCCAGCAGCTTAGCGGGGACAATCGGGGAGCTGTTTTTT. As protein: CASSLAGTIGELFF.

This clonotype is categorized as medium-sized. The chain couples TRBV10-2 to TRBJ2-3; tentatively, D is TRBD2 (5 bases). CDR1 and CDR2 from the germline V gene are WSHSY and SAAADI. This CDR3 is built from 15 residues. V was pared by 4 bases and J by 2 bases, with 13 bases between. Here the CDR3 DNA reads TGCGCCAGCAGTGGTGTCTTCGGGGTCACAGATACGCAGTATTTT. It specifies CASSGVFGVTDTQYF.

The chain joins TRBV6-1 to TRBJ2-5; D gene ambiguous. This CDR3 contains 15 residues. The V end was cut by 5 bases, the J end by 1 base, with 14 bases between. Germline assignment: CDR1 MNHNS and CDR2 SASEGT. This CDR3 reads CASSRSRVFQETQYF. The CDR3, as DNA: TGTGCCAGCAGTCGAAGCCGGGTCTTCCAAGAGACCCAGTACTTC.

The chain couples TRBV6-1 to TRBJ2-7; the match to TRBD1 covers 8 bases. V lost 2 bases, J lost 7 bases, and 10 bases stayed unmatched. The CDR3 runs to 15 residues. Germline loops: CDR1 MNHNS, CDR2 SASEGT. This CDR3 reads CASSELDRAVSEQYV. In DNA, the CDR3 is TGTGCCAGCAGTGAATTGGACAGGGCGGTGAGTGAGCAGTACGTC.

This clonotype was observed many times. The gene calls are TRBV4-3 and TRBJ1-5; 8 bases fit TRBD1. Losses at the gene ends were 0 bases for V and 9 bases for J; bases not matched to a gene: 7. CDR1 and CDR2 (germline): LGHNA, YSLEER. The CDR3 consists of 15 residues. DNA for the CDR3: TGCGCCAGCAGCCAAGATGGGGACAGGCGCTGGCCCCAGCATTTT. It encodes CASSQDGDRRWPQHF.

In this sample, this clonotype turned up many times. The rearrangement joins TRBV6-1 to TRBJ1-3; D is perhaps TRBD1 (5 bases). Germline V gene sequence: CDR1 MNHNS, CDR2 SASEGT. This CDR3 region has 13 residues. Trimming stripped 6 bases from V and 6 bases from J, with 12 bases between. CDR3 in amino acids: CASSIDRENTIYF. The DNA for the CDR3 is TGTGCCAGCAGCATCGACAGAGAAAACACCATATATTTT.

This clonotype was seen repeatedly, ten times or more. The chain has TRBV9 and TRBJ1-1; D not resolved. Looked up from germline, CDR1 is SGDLS and CDR2 is YYNGEE. CDR3 length: 12 residues. Trimming removed 0 bases at V and 10 bases at J, with 10 bases between. The CDR3 reads CASSVAPGVAFF. CDR3 bases: TGTGCCAGCAGCGTAGCTCCCGGGGTAGCTTTCTTT.

V and J are TRBV11-2 and TRBJ2-2; D remains ambiguous. The length of the CDR3 is 14 residues. Trimming shortened V by 6 bases and J by 5 bases, and 13 bases separated the two germline ends. The V gene's germline CDR1 is SGHAT and CDR2 FQNNGV. CDR3 region: CASSLSRATGELFF. DNA of the CDR3: TGTGCCAGCAGTCTTAGTCGAGCGACCGGGGAGCTGTTTTTT.

This chain connects TRBV9 to TRBJ1-1; D is perhaps TRBD1 (6 bases). This CDR3 is 15 amino acids long. Germline V CDR1 and CDR2: SGDLS, YYNGEE. Trimming left V 0 bases short and J 6 bases short, with 15 bases between. The CDR3 protein is CASSVVQGGVAEAFF. CDR3 DNA: TGTGCCAGCAGCGTAGTACAGGGTGGGGTGGCTGAAGCTTTCTTT. The full variable domain, completed using reference TRBV9 and TRBJ1-1, is DSGVTQTPKHLITATGQRVTLRCSPRSGDLSVYWYQQSLDQGLQFLIQYYNGEERAKGNILERFSAQQFPDLHSELNLSSLELGDSALYFCASSVVQGGVAEAFFGQGTRLTVV.

This clonotype has just a few counts. The chain has TRBV12-3 or TRBV12-4 and TRBJ1-4; D remains ambiguous. This CDR3 spans 13 amino acids. Trimming left V 3 bases short and J 10 bases short, with 12 bases between. The CDR3: CASSLIGFGKLFF. CDR3 DNA sequence: TGTGCCAGCAGTTTGATTGGGTTTGGAAAACTGTTTTTT.

This clonotype was found many times. The V gene is TRBV20-1, the J gene TRBJ2-1, with no clear D. The V and J ends lost 1 base and 6 bases respectively, with 4 bases between them. This CDR3 has 11 residues. Germline CDR1 DFQATT, CDR2 SNEGSKA (reference sequence). The CDR3 loop reads CSARVINEQFF. CDR3 coding DNA: TGCAGTGCTAGAGTTATCAATGAGCAGTTCTTC.

The table lists this clonotype with many counts. The chain joins TRBV3-1 to TRBJ2-7; D call uncertain. The CDR3 extends over 16 amino acids. From germline, CDR1 is LGHDT and CDR2 YNNKEL (reference sequence). The V end lost 0 bases, the J end lost 2 bases, and 14 bases lay between the germline ends. This chain's CDR3 is CASSQDMGEKPYEQYF. The CDR3 DNA sequence: TGTGCCAGCAGCCAAGATATGGGTGAAAAGCCCTACGAGCAGTACTTC.